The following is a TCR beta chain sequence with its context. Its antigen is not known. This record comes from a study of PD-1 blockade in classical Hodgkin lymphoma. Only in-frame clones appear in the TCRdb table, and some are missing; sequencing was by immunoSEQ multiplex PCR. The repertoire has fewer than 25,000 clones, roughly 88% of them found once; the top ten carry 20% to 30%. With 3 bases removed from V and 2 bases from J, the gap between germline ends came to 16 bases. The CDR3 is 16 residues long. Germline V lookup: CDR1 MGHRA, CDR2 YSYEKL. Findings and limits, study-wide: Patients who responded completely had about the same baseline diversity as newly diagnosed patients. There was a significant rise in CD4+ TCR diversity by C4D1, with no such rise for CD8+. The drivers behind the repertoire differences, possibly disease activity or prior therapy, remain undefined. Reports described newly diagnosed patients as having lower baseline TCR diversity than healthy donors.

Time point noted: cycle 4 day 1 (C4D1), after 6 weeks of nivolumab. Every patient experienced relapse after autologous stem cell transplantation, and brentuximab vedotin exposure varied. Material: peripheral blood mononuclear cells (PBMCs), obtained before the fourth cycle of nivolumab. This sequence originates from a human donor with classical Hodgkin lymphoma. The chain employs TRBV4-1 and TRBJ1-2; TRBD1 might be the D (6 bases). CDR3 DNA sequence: TGCGCCAGCAGCCATCCCGGGAAGGGGGGCAACTATGGCTACACCTTC. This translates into CASSHPGKGGNYGYTF.